The 27 T cell receptor beta chains in this list originate from one sample, sequenced in a study of T cell repertoires in cytomegalovirus infection. No antigen has been identified for these receptors. MiXCR, applied by TCRdb to the reads, yields one record per CDR3 protein. The sample holds about 63,000 distinct CDR3 sequences; 20% are singletons and the top ten take 73%. This material consisted of CD8+ T cells from cultured PBMCs, taken from culture after CMV antigen stimulation. These TCRs come from a human donor in good health (CMV status not recorded). Some clones in this sample may be carry-over from other donors' samples.

The V gene is TRBV7-6, the J gene TRBJ2-2; 10 positions match TRBD1. V was clipped by 5 bases and J by 3 bases; unmatched bases: 0. In germline, CDR1 is SGHVS, CDR2 FNYEAQ. This CDR3 has 14 residues. The chain's CDR3 is CASSDRGHTGELFF. Here the CDR3 DNA reads TGTGCCAGCAGCGACAGGGGGCACACCGGGGAGCTGTTTTTT.

The CDR3 reads CASSLTSGGYTGELFF. CDR3 DNA sequence: TGTGCCAGCAGCTTGACTAGCGGGGGGTACACCGGGGAGCTGTTTTTT. The V gene is TRBV7-3, the J gene TRBJ2-2, with 13 nucleotides matching TRBD2. Germline V CDR1 and CDR2: SGHTA, FQGTGA. V was clipped by 3 bases and J by 3 bases; unmatched bases: 1. This CDR3 is built from 16 residues.

This clonotype was detected a few times. V usage is TRBV6-1 and J usage is TRBJ2-3; TRBD2 matches 7 bases. The V segment lost 5 bases and the J segment 1 base; nucleotides outside the gene matches: 12. CDR1 and CDR2 from the germline V gene are MNHNS and SASEGT. This CDR3 has 17 amino acids. The CDR3 bases are TGTGCCAGCAGTCCGAAACTGGGAGGGCTAGGCACAGATACGCAGTATTTT. This gives the protein CASSPKLGGLGTDTQYF.

The rearrangement links TRBV14 to TRBJ1-1; D is ambiguous. The CDR3 length is 15 residues. V was clipped by 0 bases and J by 3 bases, with 11 bases between them. Germline loops: CDR1 SGHDN, CDR2 FVKESK. CDR3 amino acids: CASSQDMDSDTEAFF. The CDR3 DNA reads TGTGCCAGCAGCCAAGATATGGACTCGGACACTGAAGCTTTCTTT.

This clonotype appeared a few times. The chain uses TRBV10-3 and TRBJ2-1, with TRBD2 matching over 12 bases. The CDR3 contains 14 residues. V shed 8 bases and J 12 bases; nucleotides not matched to a gene: 11. Germline values: CDR1 ENHRY, CDR2 SYGVKD. The CDR3 nucleotides are TGTGCCATCGGCCGGACTAGCGGGGAGAAGGGGCAGTTCTTC. The encoded protein is CAIGRTSGEKGQFF.

This clonotype showed up just a few times. The chain uses TRBV4-3 and TRBJ2-2; no definite D call. V gave up 5 bases and J gave up 9 bases, with 7 bases separating them. CDR3 length: 11 residues. The germline gives CDR1 LGHNA, CDR2 YSLEER. CDR3 protein: CASSGIRELFF. In nucleotides, the CDR3 is TGCGCCAGCAGCGGCATCCGGGAGCTGTTTTTT.

This chain joins TRBV6-5 and TRBJ1-5, with D tentatively TRBD1 (5 bases). V was clipped by 0 bases and J by 7 bases, with 10 bases between them. CDR3 length: 14 residues. CDR1 is MNHEY and CDR2 is SVGAGI in the germline V gene. CDR3 in amino acids: CASSYSSGTQPQHF. DNA of the CDR3: TGTGCCAGCAGTTACTCCTCAGGGACCCAGCCCCAGCATTTT.

This clonotype was seen repeatedly, ten times or more. The rearrangement links TRBV6-2 or TRBV6-3 to TRBJ2-7, with D maybe TRBD1 (6 bases). CDR3 length equals 16 residues. Germline V gives CDR1 MNHEY, CDR2 SVGEGT. V lost 2 bases, J lost 2 bases, and 16 bases lay in between. DNA of the CDR3: TGTGCCAGCAGTTACCCGCCTGGGACACACACCTACGAGCAGTACTTC. It is translated as CASSYPPGTHTYEQYF.

This clonotype occurred a few times. This sequence joins TRBV27 and TRBJ2-3; 7 positions match TRBD1. After removal of 2 bases from V and 11 bases from J, the junction contained 7 bases not matched to a gene. The germline CDR1 and CDR2 sequences are MNHEY and SMNVEV (reference sequence). This CDR3 has 13 amino acids. CDR3 in DNA: TGTGCCAGCAGTTTAGACACCGGGACAGAGCAGTATTTT. Its translation: CASSLDTGTEQYF.

This clonotype was recorded a few times. The chain uses TRBV12-3 or TRBV12-4 and TRBJ2-7; TRBD1 matches at 9 bases. This CDR3 region has 14 residues. Trimming at V came to 5 bases and at J to 2 bases, leaving 4 bases not matched to a gene. CDR3 sequence: CASSTGGRTYEQYF. CDR3 in DNA: TGTGCCAGCAGTACAGGGGGCCGGACCTACGAGCAGTACTTC.

This clonotype appeared a few times. The rearrangement uses TRBV27 and TRBJ1-5, with a possible D match to TRBD1 (5 bases). Germline V lookup: CDR1 MNHEY, CDR2 SMNVEV (reference sequence). Deletions cut 5 bases from V and 5 bases from J, with 19 bases between. This CDR3 has 16 residues. The CDR3 protein is CASSVTRDGPDQPQHF. As DNA, the CDR3 is TGTGCCAGCAGTGTTACTCGGGACGGCCCCGATCAGCCCCAGCATTTT.

This clonotype was picked up a small number of times. The gene calls are TRBV11-2 and TRBJ2-1, with D perhaps matching TRBD2 (6 bases). CDR1 is SGHAT, CDR2 FQNNGV, per germline. CDR3 length: 14 residues. V gave up 4 bases and J gave up 9 bases, with 16 bases separating them. Here the CDR3 DNA reads TGTGCCAGCAGCTCCTCGGGACTCTCCCTTGAGCAGTTCTTC. Residues: CASSSSGLSLEQFF.

The sample holds a few counts of this clonotype. The rearrangement uses TRBV6-1 and TRBJ2-6; TRBD1 might be the D (6 bases). The CDR3 is 15 residues long. V lost 3 bases and J lost 0, with 6 bases in between. Germline lookup yields CDR1 MNHNS and CDR2 SASEGT. The CDR3 coding sequence is TGTGCCAGCAGTGAGGACAGCTCTGGGGCCAACGTCCTGACTTTC. Amino acids: CASSEDSSGANVLTF.

J is TRBJ2-7 and V is TRBV9, with 9 positions matching TRBD1. The CDR3 runs to 14 residues. V shed 4 bases and J 5 bases; nucleotides not matched to a gene: 7. Germline CDR1 SGDLS, CDR2 YYNGEE. Here the CDR3 DNA reads TGTGCCAGCAGCTCCGGGGACAGGGTCCACGAGCAGTACTTC. It translates to CASSSGDRVHEQYF.

This clonotype was recorded a few times. V and J are TRBV6-2 or TRBV6-3 and TRBJ2-7; TRBD1 might be the D (6 bases). The germline gives CDR1 MNHEY, CDR2 SVGEGT. The CDR3 runs 15 residues. V was clipped by 6 bases and J by 0 bases, with 15 bases between them. Written as DNA, the CDR3 is TGTGCCAGCAGAGCAGGGGCCGCGGACTCCTACGAGCAGTACTTC. Protein: CASRAGAADSYEQYF.

Notes on this clonotype: A junction boundary mismatches the germline segment, possibly from a read error. The J gene is TRBJ2-7, the V gene TRBV5-1; 7 bases are a match to TRBD2. Germline loops: CDR1 SGHRS, CDR2 YFSETQ. The CDR3 spans 14 residues. CDR3 residues: CASSLGLADYEQYF. Written as DNA, the CDR3 is TGTGCCAGCAGCTTGGGGCTAGCGGATTACGAGCAGTACTTC.

The chain links TRBV12-5 to TRBJ2-1; D gene unclear. CDR1 is LGHNT and CDR2 is FRNRAP in the germline V gene. V was trimmed by 3 bases and J by 10 bases, leaving 7 bases between them. This CDR3 contains 11 residues. CDR3 protein: CASGLGQEQFF. CDR3 coding DNA: TGTGCTAGTGGTTTAGGCCAAGAGCAGTTCTTC.

This clonotype has at least ten counts. This chain connects TRBV15 to TRBJ1-2; D gene ambiguous. Trimming shortened V by 1 base and J by 11 bases, and 8 bases separated the two germline ends. The CDR3 contains 11 residues. Germline CDR1 LNHNV, CDR2 YYDKDF (reference sequence). This CDR3 is CATSRGPKYTF. CDR3 DNA: TGTGCCACCAGCAGAGGTCCAAAGTACACCTTC.

This clonotype was seen only a few times. V gene TRBV4-1 combines with J gene TRBJ1-5, with D maybe TRBD1 (5 bases). The V gene lost 0 bases and the J gene lost 3 bases, with 12 bases spanning the gap. This CDR3 has 16 residues. The germline gives CDR1 MGHRA, CDR2 YSYEKL. The CDR3 DNA sequence: TGCGCCAGCAGCCAAGATAGGGGCAGTGCCAATCAGCCCCAGCATTTT. Protein product: CASSQDRGSANQPQHF.

This clonotype has a handful of counts. This chain joins TRBV12-3 or TRBV12-4 and TRBJ2-2; 9 bases line up with TRBD2. J was trimmed by 4 bases and V by 6 bases; bases with no gene match: 3. The CDR3 is made up of 14 amino acids. The CDR3 protein is CASSLAGPTGELFF. CDR3 DNA: TGTGCCAGCAGCCTAGCGGGACCCACCGGGGAGCTGTTTTTT.

The genes are TRBV7-2 and TRBJ1-1; possible D gene TRBD1, 5 bases. CDR3 size: 14 residues. The ends were cut back, 2 bases at V and 5 bases at J, with 12 bases in the middle. Per germline, CDR1 SGHTA and CDR2 FQGNSA. The CDR3 region has the DNA TGTGCCAGCAGCTTATCAGGGTGGAGGACTGAAGCTTTCTTT. Translating it yields CASSLSGWRTEAFF.

The V gene is TRBV11-2, the J gene TRBJ2-4, with 10 bases aligning to TRBD2. The CDR3 covers 20 residues. Germline-derived CDR1 and CDR2 are SGHAT and FQNNGV. Trimming took 0 bases from V and 6 from J; bases not matched to a gene: 17. The CDR3 reads CASSLDPWTQAGGHGNIQYF. The CDR3 DNA reads TGTGCCAGCAGCTTAGATCCCTGGACTCAAGCGGGGGGGCACGGAAACATTCAGTACTTC.

This clonotype was found a few times. The J gene is TRBJ2-4, the V gene TRBV6-1, with 11 nucleotides matching TRBD1. This CDR3 has 20 residues. The junction had 14 bases not matched to a gene; V was cut back by 3 bases and J by 1 base. The V gene's germline CDR1 is MNHNS and CDR2 SASEGT. CDR3 residues: CASSENSGTGGHPAKNIQYF. As DNA, the CDR3 is TGTGCCAGCAGTGAGAACTCCGGGACAGGGGGTCACCCTGCCAAAAACATTCAGTACTTC.

The chain carries TRBV20-1 and TRBJ1-1; D might be TRBD1 (6 bases). Germline CDR1 DFQATT, CDR2 SNEGSKA (reference sequence). V was cut by 2 bases and J by 5 bases, with 15 bases left in between. The CDR3 sequence is 14 residues long. The DNA of the CDR3 is TGCAGTGCTAGAATAATTACAGGGCGGACTGAAGCTTTCTTT. Its translation: CSARIITGRTEAFF.

This clonotype has only a few counts. J is TRBJ1-3 and V is TRBV4-3; D gene ambiguous. The CDR3 runs to 15 residues. CDR1 is LGHNA and CDR2 is YSLEER in the germline V gene. V was pared by 0 bases and J by 2 bases, with 8 bases between. The CDR3 loop reads CASSQDKATGNTIYF. CDR3 DNA: TGCGCCAGCAGCCAAGATAAGGCTACTGGAAACACCATATATTTT.

This chain links TRBV6-1 with TRBJ2-7, with 7 bases aligning to TRBD2. This CDR3 is built from 18 residues. In germline, CDR1 is MNHNS, CDR2 SASEGT. With 2 bases clipped from V and 0 bases from J, the junction kept 13 bases outside the gene matches. CDR3 region: CASSEWIKAGVGSYEQYF. CDR3 DNA: TGTGCCAGCAGTGAATGGATAAAGGCGGGGGTGGGCTCCTACGAGCAGTACTTC.

CDR3 nucleotide sequence: TGTGCCAGCAGCCTAGGGACAAGATATGTTAAAGAGACCCAGTACTTC. Translated, it gives CASSLGTRYVKETQYF. The J gene is TRBJ2-5, the V gene TRBV12-3 or TRBV12-4, with a tentative D call TRBD1 (6 bases). The CDR3 has 16 amino acids. V was clipped by 6 bases and J by 3 bases, with 20 bases between them.